These 10 T cell receptor beta chains were all obtained from the same sample, sequenced in a study of lymphopenia after photon versus proton radiotherapy. Method: immunoSEQ multiplex PCR; TCRdb's copy keeps in-frame clones and lacks some. The table has about 70,000 clones, 85% to 90% seen once. The source material was peripheral blood, sampled from a patient treated with proton-based radiotherapy. The receptors originated from a man at least 80 years old with esophageal cancer.

The rearrangement uses TRBV5-1 and TRBJ2-1, with 7 bases that match TRBD2. CDR3 length equals 13 residues. The ends lost 5 bases at V and 5 bases at J; junction bases unmatched: 4. The germline V gene encodes CDR1 SGHRS and CDR2 YFSETQ. DNA for the CDR3: TGCGCCAGCAGTCGGGAGGTCGACAATGAGCAGTTCTTC. This encodes CASSREVDNEQFF.

The chain is built from TRBV27 and TRBJ2-7; D remains unclear. This CDR3 is built from 14 residues. The germline V gene has CDR1 MNHEY and CDR2 SMNVEV (reference sequence). V was clipped by 6 bases and J by 0 bases, with 12 bases between them. The CDR3 sequence: CASSPYLSSYEQYF. The CDR3 bases are TGTGCCAGCAGCCCGTACTTGAGCTCCTACGAGCAGTACTTC.

With respect to this clone: The same CDR3 also results from other DNA sequences found in this sample. The gene calls are TRBV11-3 and TRBJ2-3; D is unresolved. V lost 5 bases to trimming and J lost 2 bases, with 8 bases between them. From germline, CDR1 is SGHNT and CDR2 YENEEA. The CDR3 loop spans 13 amino acids. In nucleotides, the CDR3 is TGTGCCAGCAGCCTTGGAAACACAGATACGCAGTATTTT. Encoded protein: CASSLGNTDTQYF.

This clone was seen a few times. This chain connects TRBV2 to TRBJ2-2; no definite D call. V shed 4 bases and J shed 0 bases, with 12 bases lying between them. The germline V gene encodes CDR1 SNHLY and CDR2 FYNNEI. The CDR3 spans 16 residues. The DNA of the CDR3 is TGTGCCAGCAGTGTTCGGCAGATAGCGAACACCGGGGAGCTGTTTTTT. Translating it yields CASSVRQIANTGELFF.

The chain carries TRBV14 and TRBJ1-5; D gene ambiguous. CDR3 length: 16 residues. Germline V gives CDR1 SGHDN, CDR2 FVKESK. V shed 0 bases and J shed 0 bases, with 9 bases lying between them. The DNA for the CDR3 is TGTGCCAGCAGCCAAGATAGAGGGTATAGCAATCAGCCCCAGCATTTT. Protein: CASSQDRGYSNQPQHF.

This clone appeared a single time. Other DNA sequences in this specimen translate into the identical CDR3. The CDR3 DNA reads as TGTGTCAGAAGCCATTGGAAAAGTCAACCAACGGAGACCCAGTACTTC. Its translation: CVRSHWKSQPTETQYF. This sequence joins TRBV7-5 and TRBJ2-5. TRBV7-5 is noted as a pseudogene. The CDR3 covers 16 residues.

The rearrangement links TRBV10-3 to TRBJ1-2; 10 nucleotides line up with TRBD1. The length of the CDR3 is 15 residues. Per the germline V gene, CDR1 is ENHRY and CDR2 is SYGVKD. V trimming: 10 bases; J trimming: 7 bases; junction bases outside the gene matches: 15. This CDR3 reads CATRFLLTGGSGYTF. In DNA form, the CDR3 reads TGTGCCACCAGATTCCTTTTGACAGGGGGCTCTGGCTACACCTTC.

CDR3 in DNA: TGTGCCGTTCGAGGGGTTTTTAGCACAGATACGCAGTATTTT. Protein product: CAVRGVFSTDTQYF. The rearrangement links TRBV27 to TRBJ2-3; TRBD1 or TRBD2 may be the D gene (5 bases each). Germline V CDR1 and CDR2: MNHEY, SMNVEV (reference sequence). The CDR3 loop spans 14 amino acids. V was shortened by 11 bases and J by 0 bases, with 15 bases between the two germline ends.

The CDR3 here is CASSSSSYNEQFF. DNA for the CDR3: TGTGCCAGCAGTTCGAGTAGCTACAATGAGCAGTTCTTC. The genes are TRBV7-2 and TRBJ2-1; D is ambiguous. The CDR3 spans 13 residues. Germline CDR1 SGHTA, CDR2 FQGNSA. V gave up 6 bases and J gave up 3 bases, with 9 bases separating them.

This clone appeared a few times. The chain uses TRBV7-9 and TRBJ2-1; tentatively, D is TRBD1 or TRBD2 (7 bases each). The V gene lost 5 bases and the J gene lost 9 bases, with 32 bases spanning the gap. The V gene's germline CDR1 is SEHNR and CDR2 FQNEAQ (reference sequence). The length of the CDR3 is 19 residues. The DNA of the CDR3 is TGTGCCAGCAGCCCCTGGGGAGGGGCTAACAGGGGTAAAGGGACTGAGCAGTTCTTC. Protein: CASSPWGGANRGKGTEQFF.